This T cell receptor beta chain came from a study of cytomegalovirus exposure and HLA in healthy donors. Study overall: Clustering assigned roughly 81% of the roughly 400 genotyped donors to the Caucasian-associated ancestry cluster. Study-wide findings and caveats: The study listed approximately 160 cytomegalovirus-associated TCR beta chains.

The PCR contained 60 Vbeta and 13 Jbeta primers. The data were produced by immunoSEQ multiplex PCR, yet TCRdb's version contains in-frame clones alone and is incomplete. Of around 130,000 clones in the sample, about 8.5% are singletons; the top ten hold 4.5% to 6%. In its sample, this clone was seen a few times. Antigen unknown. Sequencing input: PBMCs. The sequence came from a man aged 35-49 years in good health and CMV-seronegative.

In DNA form, the CDR3 reads TGTGCCAGCAATCCAACTAACTATGGCTACACCTTC. The encoded protein is CASNPTNYGYTF. This chain connects TRBV2 to TRBJ1-2; D gene ambiguous. CDR3 length equals 12 residues. Looked up from germline, CDR1 is SNHLY and CDR2 is FYNNEI. V shed 7 bases and J shed 0 bases, with 6 bases lying between them. Looking up the rest from reference TRBV2 and TRBJ1-2 gives the full variable domain: EPEVTQTPSHQVTQMGQEVILRCVPISNHLYFYWYRQILGQKVEFLVSFYNNEISEKSEIFDDQFSVERPDGSNFTLKIRSTKLEDSAMYFCASNPTNYGYTFGSGTRLTVV.